Detailed here is one TCR beta chain. This record comes from a study of cytomegalovirus exposure and HLA in healthy donors. The germline V gene has CDR1 LNHDA and CDR2 SQIVND (reference sequence). The ends lost 3 bases at V and 4 bases at J; junction bases unmatched: 6. The CDR3 contains 14 residues. Clones were sequenced by immunoSEQ multiplex PCR, and TCRdb holds only the in-frame ones, with some missing. The table shows tens of thousands of clones, with 94% occurring only once. This sequence originates from a man aged 18 to 30 in good health and CMV-seropositive. The source material was PBMCs. This chain connects TRBV19 to TRBJ2-7; 7 bases fit TRBD2. CDR3 loop: CASSIGGAGYEQYF. The CDR3 bases are TGTGCCAGTAGTATCGGGGGAGCGGGGTACGAGCAGTACTTC. Complete variable domain (other parts from reference TRBV19 and TRBJ2-7): DGGITQSPKYLFRKEGQNVTLSCEQNLNHDAMYWYRQDPGQGLRLIYYSQIVNDFQKGDIAEGYSVSREKKESFPLTVTSAQKNPTAFYLCASSIGGAGYEQYFGPGTRLTVT.